The sequence of this T cell receptor (beta chain) was determined in a study of T-cell reconstitution after alpha-beta-depleted transplantation in children. Looked up from germline, CDR1 is DFQATT and CDR2 is SNEGSKA (reference sequence). The V end lost 6 bases, the J end lost 0 bases, and 17 bases lay between the germline ends. This CDR3 is 15 amino acids long. Study findings and constraints: In some patients, recipient T cells and intrathymic progenitors surviving conditioning explained high day-60 diversity.

The TCRbeta library incorporated unique molecular identifiers. TCRdb independently ran MiXCR on the PCR reads; one entry per CDR3 protein. Among hundreds of thousands of distinct CDR3 sequences listed, more than 20% were seen once. This clonotype was detected once. What it binds is not known. The source is a female patient aged 2 to 10 who had a stem cell transplant for congenital amegakaryocytic thrombocytopenia, so the T cells may come from the graft donor. This specimen was PBMCs, mostly from graft donor cells, taken 360 days after TCRalphabeta/CD19-depleted stem cell transplant. The chain has TRBV20-1 and TRBJ2-5; D gene ambiguous. The CDR3 loop reads CSAEADSRYQETQYF. CDR3 nucleotides: TGCAGTGCCGAGGCAGATTCACGGTACCAAGAGACCCAGTACTTC.